The clone carrying this T cell receptor beta chain was seen once. These data are taken from a study of control samples from healthy donors and cancer patients. Germline CDR1 and CDR2: SGHDN and FVKESK. CDR3 size: 14 residues. V lost 1 base, J lost 2 bases, and 9 bases lay in between. Profiling relied on immunoSEQ multiplex PCR, and the TCRdb table lists in-frame clones only, not all of them. The table lists around 140,000 clones, 89% of them singletons. What was sequenced was PBMCs. The TCR sequence derives from a man aged 45 to 65 with head and neck cancer. V is TRBV14 and J is TRBJ2-7; unclear D gene. The CDR3 region is CASSQVRTPYEQYF. The CDR3 DNA reads TGTGCCAGCAGCCAAGTGAGGACCCCCTACGAGCAGTACTTC.